This entry describes one TCR beta chain. Its antigen is undetermined. This sample stems from a study of CD8 T cells in Susac syndrome. Trimming cost V 6 bases and J 2 bases, with 14 bases left between them. The CDR3 contains 14 residues. TCR beta sequencing covered blood CD8+ and CD4+ T cells. TEMRA cells were FACS-enriched, while CD8+ and CD4+ T cells were negatively isolated. Random hexamers served to reverse transcribe roughly 0.45 to 1 ug RNA. Multiplex immunoSEQ PCR targeted 54 Vbeta and 13 Jbeta TCR beta segments. From the immunoSEQ multiplex PCR reads, TCRdb called clonotypes with MiXCR, one entry per CDR3 protein. The table has some 150,000 distinct CDR3 sequences, approximately 95% seen once. Findings and caveats of the study: The CD4+ T cell repertoire of patients with Susac syndrome showed no detectable clonal expansion.

The sequencing input was CD4+ T cells from PBMCs. The chain is built from TRBV12-3 or TRBV12-4 and TRBJ2-7; either TRBD1 or TRBD2 may fit D (5 bases each). The clonotype was recovered from a human donor with Susac syndrome. The CDR3 protein is CASRSGTGTYEQYF. CDR3 sequence (DNA): TGTGCCAGCAGGTCCGGGACGGGGACCTACGAGCAGTACTTC.